These 19 T cell receptor beta chains were all obtained from the same sample, sequenced in a study of OX40 agonist ivuxolimab in advanced cancers. Here immunoSEQ multiplex PCR was the method, and the copy in TCRdb shows in-frame clones only, minus some. This sample yields over 15,000 clones, of which more than 65% are seen a single time; around 4% belongs to the top ten. The source was CD4+ or CD8+ T cells sorted from blood, collected in a trial of the OX40 agonist ivuxolimab. Receptors were obtained from an adult with an advanced solid tumor such as melanoma, head and neck, liver or kidney cancer.

The chain links TRBV27 to TRBJ2-7; D uncertain. Trimming removed 9 bases at V and 0 bases at J, with 6 bases between. The CDR3 extends over 11 amino acids. Germline CDR1 MNHEY, CDR2 SMNVEV (reference sequence). CDR3 protein: CARLNSYEQYF. For the CDR3, the DNA is TGTGCCAGACTCAACTCCTACGAGCAGTACTTC.

CDR3: CASVGVLAREQFF. Here the CDR3 DNA reads TGTGCCAGCGTCGGGGTTTTAGCTCGTGAGCAGTTCTTC. The chain employs TRBV28 and TRBJ2-1; perhaps TRBD2 as D (5 bases). This CDR3 is built from 13 residues. The germline V gene encodes CDR1 MDHEN and CDR2 SYDVKM. V shed 8 bases and J shed 9 bases, with 17 bases lying between them.

The rearrangement uses TRBV11-2 and TRBJ1-1, with D perhaps TRBD1 (5 bases). From germline, CDR1 is SGHAT and CDR2 FQNNGV. CDR3 size: 15 residues. The germline V and J ends were trimmed by 4 bases and 10 bases, with 22 bases remaining between them. The DNA of the CDR3 is TGTGCCAGCAGCTCAGCCCCCCTGGGGCCATTTCCAGCTTTCTTT. Its protein product is CASSSAPLGPFPAFF.

The rearrangement joins TRBV4-2 to TRBJ2-5, with D possibly matching TRBD2 (6 bases). The CDR3 loop spans 20 amino acids. V was shortened by 0 bases and J by 0 bases, with 23 bases between the two germline ends. CDR1 LGHNA and CDR2 YNFKEQ come from the germline V gene. The CDR3 coding sequence is TGTGCCAGCAGCCAAGAAGATTTTTATTGGGCGGGGATGTACCAAGAGACCCAGTACTTC. This gives the protein CASSQEDFYWAGMYQETQYF.

The count of this clone is one. The chain employs TRBV5-6 and TRBJ2-7; D is ambiguous. V gave up 0 bases and J gave up 4 bases, with 11 bases separating them. The CDR3 loop spans 14 amino acids. CDR1 is SGHDT, CDR2 YYEEEE, per germline. The CDR3 DNA is TGTGCCAGCAGCTTGGTTTTAGAACCTTACGAGCAGTACTTC. It is translated as CASSLVLEPYEQYF.

This clone was observed a handful of times. This sequence joins TRBV2 and TRBJ1-5; D gene unclear. The CDR3 covers 14 residues. Trimming left V 5 bases short and J 6 bases short, with 14 bases between. Germline assignment: CDR1 SNHLY and CDR2 FYNNEI. The CDR3 DNA reads TGTGCCAGCAGTACGGACGGACTCGGTCAGCCCCAGCATTTT. It is translated as CASSTDGLGQPQHF.

The chain employs TRBV29-1 and TRBJ2-3, with D possibly called TRBD1 or TRBD2 (5 bases each). Germline V gene data show CDR1 as SQVTM and CDR2 as ANQGSEA. The CDR3 extends over 14 amino acids. Trimming stripped 7 bases from V and 0 bases from J, with 14 bases between. The CDR3 region is CSAAAWDSTDTQYF. CDR3 bases: TGCAGCGCCGCCGCTTGGGACAGCACAGATACGCAGTATTTT.

This clone was seen only once. The gene calls are TRBV7-3 and TRBJ2-1; D is ambiguous. The CDR3 contains 14 residues. Looked up from germline, CDR1 is SGHTA and CDR2 is FQGTGA. Between the trimmed V and J ends, which lost 3 bases and 0 bases, there was a span of 6 bases. The chain's CDR3 is CASSFAPSYNEQFF. CDR3 DNA sequence: TGTGCCAGCAGCTTTGCCCCCTCCTACAATGAGCAGTTCTTC.

The chain employs TRBV5-1 and TRBJ2-7; the D gene is possibly TRBD2 (6 bases). This CDR3 comprises 14 residues. V shed 5 bases and J shed 4 bases, with 16 bases lying between them. Germline loops: CDR1 SGHRS, CDR2 YFSETQ. This chain's CDR3 is CASRPGLGPYEQYF. For the CDR3, the DNA is TGCGCCAGCAGACCGGGACTGGGACCGTACGAGCAGTACTTC.

This clone was found once. V usage is TRBV28 and J usage is TRBJ2-5; 9 nucleotides match TRBD1. V lost 6 bases and J lost 5; bases outside the gene matches: 4. The CDR3 is 13 amino acids. The germline gives CDR1 MDHEN, CDR2 SYDVKM. The CDR3 region has the DNA TGTGCCAGCAGGCGACAGGGGGTGGAGACCCAGTACTTC. This sequence encodes CASRRQGVETQYF.

This rearrangement joins TRBV5-4 to TRBJ1-2, with D unclear. The germline CDR1 and CDR2 sequences are SGHNT and YYREEE (reference sequence). The CDR3 is 14 residues long. V lost 4 bases, J lost 4 bases, and 14 bases lay in between. This CDR3 reads CASSPSDGRYGYTF. The CDR3 DNA is TGTGCCAGCAGCCCTAGTGATGGGCGCTATGGCTACACCTTC.

This chain uses TRBV6-6 with TRBJ1-6; D gene uncertain. This CDR3 has 12 amino acids. From germline, CDR1 is MNHNY and CDR2 SVGAGI (reference sequence). With 7 bases removed from V and 11 bases from J, the gap between germline ends came to 12 bases. The CDR3 bases are TGTGCCAGCAACCCCGGGAAGACACCCCTCCACTTT. It specifies CASNPGKTPLHF.

The chain links TRBV19 to TRBJ1-1, with 10 bases that match TRBD1. Germline loops: CDR1 LNHDA, CDR2 SQIVND (reference sequence). V was clipped by 7 bases and J by 5 bases; unmatched bases: 7. The CDR3 has 14 amino acids. The CDR3 spells CASTRDRGRTEAFF. The CDR3 coding sequence is TGTGCCAGTACCCGGGACAGGGGACGGACTGAAGCTTTCTTT.

V is TRBV19 and J is TRBJ2-5; 9 bases agree with TRBD1. V lost 5 bases, J lost 1 base, and 2 bases stayed unmatched. The CDR3 consists of 14 residues. Germline loops: CDR1 LNHDA, CDR2 SQIVND (reference sequence). CDR3 in amino acids: CASSVTGGQETQYF. For the CDR3, the DNA is TGTGCCAGTAGTGTGACAGGGGGCCAAGAGACCCAGTACTTC.

V is TRBV5-1 and J is TRBJ1-2; TRBD1 is a possible D gene (5 bases). The V end was cut by 0 bases, the J end by 2 bases, with 5 bases between. The CDR3 extends over 13 amino acids. CDR1 and CDR2 (germline): SGHRS, YFSETQ. CDR3 amino acids: CASSLGQNYGYTF. In nucleotides, the CDR3 is TGCGCCAGCAGCTTGGGACAGAACTATGGCTACACCTTC.

The rearrangement joins TRBV2 to TRBJ2-1; 8 bases fit TRBD1. With V trimmed by 5 bases and J by 10 bases, 13 bases remained unmatched. The germline V gene encodes CDR1 SNHLY and CDR2 FYNNEI. CDR3 length equals 15 residues. The CDR3 nucleotides read TGTGCCAGCAGTACCTCCGGGACAGGTCCAGGAGAGCAGTTCTTC. It is translated as CASSTSGTGPGEQFF.

The rearrangement joins TRBV7-3 to TRBJ2-6; tentatively, D is TRBD1 or TRBD2 (6 bases each). The CDR3 totals 16 residues. Germline V gives CDR1 SGHTA, CDR2 FQGTGA. The V and J ends lost 5 bases and 2 bases respectively, with 13 bases between them. The CDR3 loop reads CASSAQGGAGANVLTF. The CDR3, as DNA: TGTGCCAGCAGCGCACAGGGAGGAGCTGGGGCCAACGTCCTGACTTTC.

The gene calls are TRBV5-1 and TRBJ2-7, with 7 positions matching TRBD1. The CDR3 totals 15 residues. Per the germline V gene, CDR1 is SGHRS and CDR2 is YFSETQ. The V and J ends lost 4 bases and 3 bases, in that order; junction bases with no gene match: 10. CDR3 DNA sequence: TGCGCCAGCAGCGGGGGCGTAGGGGGCTACTACGAGCAGTACTTC. Protein: CASSGGVGGYYEQYF.

This sequence joins TRBV11-3 and TRBJ2-6; no firm D call. The CDR3 is 14 residues long. Trimming pared 3 bases from V and 0 bases from J, leaving 3 bases between. The germline V gene encodes CDR1 SGHNT and CDR2 YENEEA. The CDR3 reads CASSFSSGANVLTF. The CDR3 region has the DNA TGTGCCAGCAGCTTTTCCTCTGGGGCCAACGTCCTGACTTTC.